This T cell receptor (beta chain) was found in a study of blood T cell repertoires in COVID-19. Study information: Both acute and convalescent COVID-19 samples were obtained from the United States, Italy and Spain. The cDNA or gDNA used as material had been derived from T cells, B-cell-depleted T cells, or PBMCs.

This table comes from immunoSEQ multiplex PCR, and its TCRdb copy is limited to in-frame clones, with some not included. The repertoire holds 200,000 to 250,000 clones, with roughly four fifths as singletons. In germline, CDR1 is KGHSH, CDR2 LQKENI. V was pared by 0 bases and J by 5 bases, with 11 bases between. The CDR3 contains 15 residues. The chain uses TRBV18 and TRBJ2-1; tentative D call: TRBD1 (7 bases). Material for sequencing was peripheral blood. The clonotype comes from a woman between 65 and 79 years old with acute or convalescent COVID-19. CDR3 nucleotides: TGTGCCAGCTCACCACCCCAGGGGGGCCACAATGAGCAGTTCTTC. Translation: CASSPPQGGHNEQFF.